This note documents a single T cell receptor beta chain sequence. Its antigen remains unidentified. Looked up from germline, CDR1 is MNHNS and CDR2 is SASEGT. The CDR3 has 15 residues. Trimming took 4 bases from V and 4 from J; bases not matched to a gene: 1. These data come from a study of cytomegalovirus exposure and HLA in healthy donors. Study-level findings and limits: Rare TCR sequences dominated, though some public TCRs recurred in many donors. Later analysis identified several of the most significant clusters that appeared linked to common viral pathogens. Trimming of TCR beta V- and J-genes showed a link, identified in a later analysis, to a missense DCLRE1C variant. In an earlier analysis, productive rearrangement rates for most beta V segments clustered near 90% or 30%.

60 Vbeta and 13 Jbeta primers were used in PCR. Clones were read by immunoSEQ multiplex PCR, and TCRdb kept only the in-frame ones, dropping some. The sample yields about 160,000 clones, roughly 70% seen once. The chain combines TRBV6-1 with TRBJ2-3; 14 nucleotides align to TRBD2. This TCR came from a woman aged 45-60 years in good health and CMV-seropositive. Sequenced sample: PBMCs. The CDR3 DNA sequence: TGTGCCAGCAGTGGACTAGCGGGGGGGCCAGATACGCAGTATTTT. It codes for CASSGLAGGPDTQYF.